Following are 26 T cell receptor beta chains from one sample sequenced in a study of T-cell memory formation after mild COVID-19. TCRdb independently ran MiXCR on the 5' RACE reads; one entry per CDR3 protein. The sample gives approximately 300,000 distinct CDR3 sequences, roughly 15% of which show up once; approximately 20% is in the top ten. What was sequenced was PBMCs or a T cell subset sorted from them (not recorded which). These receptors all stem from a man aged 18 to 35 who had mild COVID-19 (a few samples of this study predate the infection). Cell type and time point are not known.

V usage is TRBV2 and J usage is TRBJ1-2; a weak D match, TRBD1 (5 bases). The V end was cut by 3 bases, the J end by 6 bases, with 20 bases between. The CDR3 covers 16 residues. The germline V gene encodes CDR1 SNHLY and CDR2 FYNNEI. CDR3 amino acids: CASSDIAGPGSDGYTF. CDR3 bases: TGTGCCAGCAGTGATATCGCAGGGCCCGGGTCAGATGGCTACACCTTC.

DNA for the CDR3: TGTGCCTGGAGTGCACAGGATAATTCACCCCTCCACTTT. Protein sequence: CAWSAQDNSPLHF. V gene TRBV30 combines with J gene TRBJ1-6, with D tentatively TRBD1 (5 bases). Trimming took off 1 base at V and 5 bases at J, with 6 bases between the two ends. The CDR3 extends over 13 amino acids. Germline V gives CDR1 GTSNPN, CDR2 SVGIG (reference sequence).

The sample holds a few counts of this clonotype. The J gene is TRBJ2-1, the V gene TRBV18; D not certain. The germline gives CDR1 KGHSH, CDR2 LQKENI. The V and J ends lost 5 bases and 6 bases respectively, with 11 bases between them. The CDR3 is 13 residues long. CDR3 residues: CASSSAGLNEQFF. DNA of the CDR3: TGTGCCAGCTCATCAGCCGGCCTCAATGAGCAGTTCTTC.

V gene TRBV2 combines with J gene TRBJ1-6; D is unclear. With 2 bases removed from V and 9 bases from J, the gap between germline ends came to 14 bases. Germline V gene lookup returns CDR1 SNHLY and CDR2 FYNNEI. The CDR3 sequence is 15 residues long. CDR3 residues: CASSEKGPFTSPLHF. Written as DNA, the CDR3 is TGTGCCAGCAGTGAAAAGGGTCCTTTCACTTCACCCCTCCACTTT.

The rearrangement joins TRBV6-5 to TRBJ1-6; D may be TRBD1 (6 bases). Germline CDR1 MNHEY, CDR2 SVGAGI. The CDR3 runs 14 residues. The V end was cut by 1 base, the J end by 10 bases, with 11 bases between. The CDR3 DNA reads as TGTGCCAGCAGTTACTTTAGGGGGGAATCACCCCTCCACTTT. Translated, it gives CASSYFRGESPLHF.

This clonotype was observed at least ten times. The chain links TRBV5-1 to TRBJ2-5, with D perhaps assigned TRBD1 or TRBD2 (5 bases each). Per germline, CDR1 SGHRS and CDR2 YFSETQ. The CDR3 has 14 residues. Trimming removed 4 bases at V and 2 bases at J, with 12 bases between. The CDR3 spells CASSPGPRQETQYF. The CDR3 DNA reads as TGCGCCAGCAGCCCGGGACCGCGGCAAGAGACCCAGTACTTC.

CDR3 DNA sequence: TGCAGCGTTTCCGACTGGGCCGGGGAGCTGTTTTTT. As protein: CSVSDWAGELFF. The V and J genes are TRBV29-1 and TRBJ2-2; D remains ambiguous. The CDR3 totals 12 residues. Trimming shortened V by 5 bases and J by 6 bases, and 10 bases separated the two germline ends. The V gene's germline CDR1 is SQVTM and CDR2 ANQGSEA.

The V and J genes are TRBV7-9 and TRBJ1-5; a possible D gene is TRBD1 (5 bases). V dropped 3 bases and J dropped 10 bases, with 22 bases sitting between them. Germline V lookup: CDR1 SEHNR, CDR2 FQNEAQ (reference sequence). CDR3 length: 16 amino acids. CDR3 region: CASSLVPAGGGGPQHF. In nucleotides, the CDR3 is TGTGCCAGCAGCTTGGTTCCGGCCGGGGGGGGGGGTCCCCAGCATTTT.

This clonotype was recorded at least ten times. CDR3 DNA: TGTGCCAGCAGCCCCCCGGGGAGTGGAAACATTCAGTACTTC. It specifies CASSPPGSGNIQYF. The chain combines TRBV7-6 with TRBJ2-4; TRBD2 is a possible D gene (5 bases). Germline CDR1 reads SGHVS; CDR2 reads FNYEAQ. Trimming cost V 5 bases and J 6 bases, with 14 bases left between them. The length of the CDR3 is 14 residues.

The genes are TRBV27 and TRBJ2-1; D remains ambiguous. Germline V lookup: CDR1 MNHEY, CDR2 SMNVEV (reference sequence). The CDR3 loop spans 14 amino acids. The V gene lost 8 bases and the J gene lost 2 bases, with 13 bases spanning the gap. The CDR3 protein is CASGTRSTYNEQFF. The CDR3 DNA reads TGTGCCAGCGGAACCCGGAGCACCTACAATGAGCAGTTCTTC.

This clonotype was picked up a small number of times. CDR3 sequence reads: CASSKDRTYNEQFF. CDR3 DNA sequence: TGTGCCAGCAGTAAAGACAGAACCTACAATGAGCAGTTCTTC. This chain uses TRBV11-3 with TRBJ2-1; tentative D call: TRBD1 (5 bases). V was pared by 6 bases and J by 2 bases, with 11 bases between. The CDR3 is made up of 14 amino acids. Germline loops: CDR1 SGHNT, CDR2 YENEEA.

This chain uses TRBV5-1 with TRBJ2-3, with D perhaps given as TRBD1 or TRBD2 (7 bases each). V was pared by 4 bases and J by 1 base, with 16 bases between. The CDR3 has 16 residues. Germline assignment: CDR1 SGHRS and CDR2 YFSETQ. CDR3 in DNA: TGCGCCAGCAGCGGGGGACAGCGGGGAGGCACAGATACGCAGTATTTT. Translating it yields CASSGGQRGGTDTQYF.

This clonotype was counted between two and nine times. The chain combines TRBV4-1 with TRBJ2-1; D might be TRBD1 (5 bases). Trimming took 3 bases from V and 0 from J, leaving 12 bases between them. Germline V CDR1 and CDR2: MGHRA, YSYEKL. The CDR3 has 16 residues. The CDR3 sequence is CASSQETVSSYNEQFF. As DNA, the CDR3 is TGCGCCAGCAGCCAGGAGACAGTAAGCTCCTACAATGAGCAGTTCTTC.

This clonotype occurred once. The chain joins TRBV12-3 or TRBV12-4 to TRBJ2-2; TRBD1 matches 8 bases. This CDR3 comprises 18 residues. V was clipped by 5 bases and J by 3 bases; unmatched bases: 14. DNA of the CDR3: TGTGCCAGCAGTCCCAACCAAGGACAGGGATTAGACACCGGGGAGCTGTTTTTT. This gives the protein CASSPNQGQGLDTGELFF.

V gene TRBV9 combines with J gene TRBJ2-7, with a weak D call TRBD2 (6 bases). The CDR3 is made up of 15 amino acids. CDR1 and CDR2 (germline): SGDLS, YYNGEE. With 5 bases removed from V and 0 bases from J, the gap between germline ends came to 15 bases. CDR3 nucleotide sequence: TGTGCCAGCAGTTCTGGGGGGACCTTCTCCTACGAGCAGTACTTC. This encodes CASSSGGTFSYEQYF.

This rearrangement joins TRBV7-2 to TRBJ2-6, with 7 bases lining up with TRBD1. The V segment lost 4 bases and the J segment 4 bases; nucleotides outside the gene matches: 4. The CDR3 is 15 residues long. Germline V gives CDR1 SGHTA, CDR2 FQGNSA. CDR3 region: CASSSGQYGANVLTF. In DNA, the CDR3 is TGTGCCAGCAGCTCGGGACAGTACGGGGCCAACGTCCTGACTTTC.

This sequence joins TRBV15 and TRBJ2-3; no reliable D call. Trimming removed 2 bases at V and 7 bases at J, with 7 bases between. The germline gives CDR1 LNHNV, CDR2 YYDKDF (reference sequence). The CDR3 spans 12 residues. The CDR3 DNA reads TGTGCCACCAGCAGAAACGGATATACGCAGTATTTT. It yields the protein CATSRNGYTQYF. Full variable domain (missing parts from reference TRBV15 and TRBJ2-3): DAMVIQNPRYQVTQFGKPVTLSCSQTLNHNVMYWYQQKSSQAPKLLFHYYDKDFNNEADTPDNFQSRRPNTSFCFLDIRSPGLGDTAMYLCATSRNGYTQYFGPGTRLTVL.

This clonotype was detected many times. This sequence joins TRBV5-6 and TRBJ2-5; a possible D gene is TRBD2 (5 bases). V was cut by 5 bases and J by 4 bases, with 21 bases left in between. Germline CDR1 reads SGHDT; CDR2 reads YYEEEE. The CDR3 has 16 residues. CDR3 nucleotides: TGTGCCAGCAGGGGGTGGGCTACGCGGGTTCGAGAGACCCAGTACTTC. It specifies CASRGWATRVRETQYF.

Ten or more counts support this clonotype. This chain links TRBV6-2 or TRBV6-3 with TRBJ2-5; D is unclear. Trimming cost V 5 bases and J 5 bases, with 18 bases left between them. Germline values: CDR1 MNHEY, CDR2 SVGEGT. This CDR3 comprises 15 residues. The CDR3 is CASSPEGGLWETQYF. The CDR3 nucleotides read TGTGCCAGCAGTCCCGAAGGCGGCCTTTGGGAGACCCAGTACTTC.

This clonotype was observed a few times. The chain uses TRBV5-1 and TRBJ1-2; no definite D call. The CDR3 consists of 14 residues. Germline V gene lookup returns CDR1 SGHRS and CDR2 YFSETQ. The V end was cut by 1 base, the J end by 4 bases, with 11 bases between. CDR3 nucleotides: TGCGCCAGCAGCTTGTCGGGGAGCCGCTATGGCTACACCTTC. It yields the protein CASSLSGSRYGYTF.

The chain carries TRBV6-5 and TRBJ1-5; D gene uncertain. The V end was cut by 5 bases, the J end by 6 bases, with 11 bases between. From germline, CDR1 is MNHEY and CDR2 SVGAGI. This CDR3 region has 13 residues. The CDR3 spells CASSLRGSQPQHF. Written as DNA, the CDR3 is TGTGCCAGCAGTCTCCGAGGGAGTCAGCCCCAGCATTTT.

Ten or more counts support this clonotype. This chain joins TRBV27 and TRBJ1-5, with a weak D call TRBD1 (5 bases). Germline assignment: CDR1 MNHEY and CDR2 SMNVEV (reference sequence). Trimming pared 7 bases from V and 7 bases from J, leaving 11 bases between. This CDR3 region has 12 residues. In nucleotides, the CDR3 is TGTGCCAGCAATAATCGGGGCCAGCCCCAGCATTTT. Protein sequence: CASNNRGQPQHF.

This clonotype has more than one count but fewer than ten. In DNA form, the CDR3 reads TGTGCCAGCAGTCGCCCACTGACAGGCCAGCGAGCGGACATTCAGTACTTC. Its translation: CASSRPLTGQRADIQYF. The genes are TRBV6-2 or TRBV6-3 and TRBJ2-4; D may be TRBD1 (6 bases). The CDR3 totals 17 residues. V lost 5 bases and J lost 8, with 25 bases in between. In germline, CDR1 is MNHEY, CDR2 SVGEGT.

This clonotype was counted ten times or more. The chain combines TRBV2 with TRBJ1-6, with TRBD1 identical over 10 bases. The CDR3 spans 13 residues. From germline, CDR1 is SNHLY and CDR2 FYNNEI. V trimming: 11 bases; J trimming: 9 bases; junction bases outside the gene matches: 7. CDR3 amino acids: CAGRTGGLSPLHF. CDR3 in DNA: TGTGCCGGACGGACAGGGGGTCTTTCACCCCTCCACTTT.

This clonotype was found a few times. This chain connects TRBV14 to TRBJ2-7, with D tentatively TRBD1 or TRBD2 (5 bases each). Trimming removed 1 base from V and 2 bases from J, with 9 bases in between. CDR1 is SGHDN, CDR2 FVKESK, per germline. The CDR3 contains 14 residues. The CDR3 reads CASSQVVGPYEQYV. The CDR3 DNA is TGTGCCAGCAGCCAAGTTGTGGGACCCTACGAGCAGTACGTC.

The chain carries TRBV2 and TRBJ1-1; 8 bases align to TRBD1. The germline gives CDR1 SNHLY, CDR2 FYNNEI. With V trimmed by 5 bases and J by 11 bases, 16 bases remained unmatched. This CDR3 is 15 amino acids long. CDR3 amino acids: CASSQQGGLSGEAFF. CDR3 sequence (DNA): TGTGCCAGCAGTCAACAGGGGGGTCTGAGTGGTGAGGCTTTCTTT.